Shown below are 13 T cell receptor beta chains from a single sample sequenced in a study of shared clonotypes between healthy human individuals. Naivety among CD8 cells was defined by CD45RO negativity and positive CCR7 selection, thereby excluding terminally differentiated effector memory CD45RA+ cells. Assay used: immunoSEQ multiplex PCR; TCRdb lists only in-frame clones, some missing. The sample includes millions of clones, 85% to 95% of them seen just once. The source material was naive CD8+ T cells from PBMCs. These TCRs come from a man between 18 and 29 years old in good health. Some clones in this sample may be carry-over from other donors' samples.

V usage is TRBV7-9 and J usage is TRBJ2-3; tentative D call: TRBD1 (5 bases). Trimming took 2 bases from V and 2 from J, leaving 14 bases between them. The germline gives CDR1 SEHNR, CDR2 FQNEAQ (reference sequence). This CDR3 region has 16 residues. The CDR3 is CASSLIPGLHTDTQYF. The DNA for the CDR3 is TGTGCCAGCAGCTTAATTCCAGGGTTACACACAGATACGCAGTATTTT.

The chain carries TRBV28 and TRBJ1-5, with D unresolved. The CDR3 has 14 residues. Germline assignment: CDR1 MDHEN and CDR2 SYDVKM. The V gene lost 6 bases and the J gene lost 2 bases, with 11 bases spanning the gap. The CDR3 coding sequence is TGTGCCAGCAGACCCAGACCCGGCAATCAGCCCCAGCATTTT. This translates into CASRPRPGNQPQHF.

The J gene is TRBJ1-3, the V gene TRBV4-1, with 7 bases identical to TRBD1. Germline V gives CDR1 MGHRA, CDR2 YSYEKL. The junction had 9 bases not matched to a gene; V was cut back by 2 bases and J by 2 bases. The CDR3 sequence is 17 residues long. The DNA for the CDR3 is TGCGCCAGCAGCCAACTTCTTCCCAGGGGGGCTGGAAACACCATATATTTT. This codes for CASSQLLPRGAGNTIYF.

V gene TRBV27 combines with J gene TRBJ2-7, with D uncertain. V was pared by 3 bases and J by 2 bases, with 14 bases between. The CDR3 contains 15 residues. The germline gives CDR1 MNHEY, CDR2 SMNVEV (reference sequence). CDR3 loop: CASSFTGLDAYEQYF. DNA of the CDR3: TGTGCCAGCAGTTTCACCGGGTTAGATGCCTACGAGCAGTACTTC.

The V gene is TRBV25-1, the J gene TRBJ2-1; 8 bases fit TRBD1. The junction had 4 bases not matched to a gene; V was cut back by 1 base and J by 2 bases. The CDR3 loop spans 16 amino acids. Germline CDR1 and CDR2: MGHDK and SYGVNS. Here the CDR3 reads CASSESTGGPYNEQFF. The CDR3 nucleotides are TGTGCCAGCAGTGAATCAACAGGGGGACCCTACAATGAGCAGTTCTTC.

About this clone itself: Other DNA sequences in the same sample also yield this CDR3. CDR3 protein: CASSLGGLATEQYF. CDR3 coding DNA: TGTGCCAGCAGCTTGGGGGGACTAGCGACCGAGCAGTACTTC. V is TRBV7-9 and J is TRBJ2-7, with 10 bases identical to TRBD2. This CDR3 is built from 14 residues. The ends lost 3 bases at V and 6 bases at J; junction bases unmatched: 5. Germline CDR1 SEHNR, CDR2 FQNEAQ (reference sequence).

The rearrangement uses TRBV5-5 and TRBJ1-5, with no clear D. The CDR3 has 15 amino acids. Germline V gives CDR1 SGHKS, CDR2 YYEKEE (reference sequence). V shed 6 bases and J shed 5 bases, with 18 bases lying between them. The CDR3 is CASTLDLRIDQPQHF. The CDR3 DNA follows: TGTGCCAGCACCCTTGACCTGAGGATCGATCAGCCCCAGCATTTT.

The chain recombines TRBV27 with TRBJ2-5; a possible D gene is TRBD2 (6 bases). Per the germline V gene, CDR1 is MNHEY and CDR2 is SMNVEV (reference sequence). This CDR3 region has 13 residues. Trimming shortened V by 8 bases and J by 5 bases, and 15 bases separated the two germline ends. The CDR3 bases are TGTGCCAGCTCCCTGGGGGGTATGGAGACCCAGTACTTC. This sequence encodes CASSLGGMETQYF.

Concerning this clone: The sample holds other DNA sequences that translate to the same CDR3. The rearrangement uses TRBV4-3 and TRBJ1-1; D gene unclear. The CDR3 extends over 13 amino acids. CDR1 LGHNA and CDR2 YSLEER come from the germline V gene. V was shortened by 3 bases and J by 4 bases, with 9 bases between the two germline ends. The CDR3 DNA sequence: TGCGCCAGCAGCCAGGGTTGGGGCACTGAAGCTTTCTTT. This gives the protein CASSQGWGTEAFF.

This clone was recorded once. V is TRBV5-5 and J is TRBJ1-1; no definite D call. With 0 bases removed from V and 0 bases from J, the gap between germline ends came to 12 bases. The CDR3 loop spans 16 amino acids. CDR1 is SGHKS and CDR2 is YYEKEE in the germline V gene (reference sequence). CDR3 nucleotide sequence: TGTGCCAGCAGCTTGGGGGTAGGGCAGATGAACACTGAAGCTTTCTTT. It yields the protein CASSLGVGQMNTEAFF.

CDR3 DNA: TGTGCCAGCAGCCACCAGAACTACAATGAGCAGTTCTTC. Residues: CASSHQNYNEQFF. This rearrangement joins TRBV14 to TRBJ2-1; D is uncertain. CDR1 SGHDN and CDR2 FVKESK come from the germline V gene. V lost 3 bases and J lost 3, with 6 bases in between. CDR3 length: 13 residues.

This clone has a single count. The J gene is TRBJ2-5, the V gene TRBV27, with D tentatively TRBD1 or TRBD2 (5 bases each). This CDR3 is 15 amino acids long. CDR1 and CDR2 from the germline V gene are MNHEY and SMNVEV (reference sequence). The V end lost 5 bases, the J end lost 3 bases, and 16 bases lay between the germline ends. This chain's CDR3 is CASSNRDGREETQYF. CDR3 nucleotide sequence: TGTGCCAGCAGTAACCGGGACGGGCGAGAAGAGACCCAGTACTTC.

The chain carries TRBV14 and TRBJ2-7; TRBD2 matches 9 bases. V shed 1 base, J shed 4 bases, and the junction held 5 bases outside the gene matches. The CDR3 totals 15 residues. The germline gives CDR1 SGHDN, CDR2 FVKESK. In DNA, the CDR3 is TGTGCCAGCAGCCAAGGACTAGCGGTCGGGTACGAGCAGTACTTC. Translation: CASSQGLAVGYEQYF.